This T cell receptor (beta chain) appears in the sequencing data of a study of blood T cell repertoires in COVID-19. About the study: T cells, B-cell-depleted T cells, or PBMCs provided the cDNA or gDNA that served as material.

Profiled with immunoSEQ multiplex PCR; TCRdb holds only in-frame clones, not every one. The sample yields hundreds of thousands of clones, approximately 90% seen once. CDR3 length: 16 residues. CDR1 and CDR2 (germline): MDHEN, SYDVKM. V was clipped by 3 bases and J by 7 bases; unmatched bases: 13. What was sequenced was PBMCs or T cells enriched from blood (not recorded which). J is TRBJ1-2 and V is TRBV28; 8 positions match TRBD1. The TCR was taken from a woman younger than 30 who had recovered from COVID-19. CDR3: CASSLRGWQGAVGYTF. CDR3 in DNA: TGTGCCAGCAGTTTGAGGGGGTGGCAGGGGGCGGTTGGCTACACCTTC.